This T cell receptor (beta chain) is from a study of cytomegalovirus exposure and HLA in healthy donors. Germline V gene data show CDR1 as MNHNY and CDR2 as SVGAGI (reference sequence). V dropped 1 base and J dropped 4 bases, with 16 bases sitting between them. The CDR3 totals 16 residues. The donors, nominally healthy at sampling, likely had unrecorded immune exposures. Study observations and caveats: Despite most TCR sequences being rare, some public TCRs occurred in many donors. It was reportedly the case that the classifier diagnosed cytomegalovirus status with high specificity and sensitivity. In vitro data verified a few CMV-associated chains as specific for CMV antigens.

The PCR used 60 Vbeta and 13 Jbeta primers. Assay: immunoSEQ multiplex PCR; the TCRdb copy retains only in-frame clones and omits some. This table holds around 93,000 clones, approximately 69% found once. As to this clone: The antigen is not known.

The TCR originated in a boy between 5 and 17 years old in good health and CMV-seropositive. The rearrangement uses TRBV6-6 and TRBJ1-1; tentatively, D is TRBD1 (6 bases). Sequenced: PBMCs. The CDR3 DNA reads as TGTGCCAGCAGTTACTTCGGTCAGGGGAGCTCCACTGAAGCTTTCTTT. It translates to CASSYFGQGSSTEAFF.